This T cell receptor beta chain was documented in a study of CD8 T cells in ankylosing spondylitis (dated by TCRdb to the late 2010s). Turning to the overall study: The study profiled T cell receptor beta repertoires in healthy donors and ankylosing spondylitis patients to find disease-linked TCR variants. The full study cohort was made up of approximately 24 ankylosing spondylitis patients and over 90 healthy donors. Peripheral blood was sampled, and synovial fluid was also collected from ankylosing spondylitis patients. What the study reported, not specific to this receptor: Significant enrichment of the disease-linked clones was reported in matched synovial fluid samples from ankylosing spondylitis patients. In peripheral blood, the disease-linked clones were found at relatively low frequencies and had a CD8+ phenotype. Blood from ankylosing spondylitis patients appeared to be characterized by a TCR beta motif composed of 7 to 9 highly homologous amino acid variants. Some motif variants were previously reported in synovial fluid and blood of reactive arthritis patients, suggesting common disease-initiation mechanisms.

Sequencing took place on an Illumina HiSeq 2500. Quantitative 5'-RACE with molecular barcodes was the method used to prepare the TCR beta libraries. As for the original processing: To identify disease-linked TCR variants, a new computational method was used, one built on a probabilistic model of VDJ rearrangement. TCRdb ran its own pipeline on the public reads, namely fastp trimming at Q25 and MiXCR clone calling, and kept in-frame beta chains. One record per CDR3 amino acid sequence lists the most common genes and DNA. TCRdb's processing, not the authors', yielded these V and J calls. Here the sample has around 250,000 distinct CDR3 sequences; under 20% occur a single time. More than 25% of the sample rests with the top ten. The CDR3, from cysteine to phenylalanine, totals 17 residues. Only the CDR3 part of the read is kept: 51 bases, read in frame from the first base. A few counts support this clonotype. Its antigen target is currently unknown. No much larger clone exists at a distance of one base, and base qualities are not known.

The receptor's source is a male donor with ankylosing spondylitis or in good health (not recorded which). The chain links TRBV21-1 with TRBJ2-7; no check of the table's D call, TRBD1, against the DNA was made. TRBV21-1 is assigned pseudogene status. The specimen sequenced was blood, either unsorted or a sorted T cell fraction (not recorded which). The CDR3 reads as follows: CASKGQGEPEGFYEQYF. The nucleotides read TGTGCCAGCAAGGGCCAGGGGGAACCGGAGGGATTCTACGAGCAGTACTTC.